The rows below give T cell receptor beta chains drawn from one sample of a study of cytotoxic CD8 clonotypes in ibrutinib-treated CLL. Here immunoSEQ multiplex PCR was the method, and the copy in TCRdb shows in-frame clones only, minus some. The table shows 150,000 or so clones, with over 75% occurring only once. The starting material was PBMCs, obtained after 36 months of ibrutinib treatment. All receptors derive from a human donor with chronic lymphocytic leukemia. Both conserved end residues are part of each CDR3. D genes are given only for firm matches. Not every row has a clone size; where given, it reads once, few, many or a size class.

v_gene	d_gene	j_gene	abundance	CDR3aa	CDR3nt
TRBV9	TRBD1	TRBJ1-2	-	CASSVTPLPGQGIGGYTF	TGTGCCAGCAGCGTTACCCCCTTACCGGGACAGGGGATCGGTGGCTACACCTTC
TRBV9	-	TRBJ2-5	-	CASSIFGGRETQYF	TGTGCCAGCAGCATCTTCGGAGGGAGAGAGACCCAGTACTTC
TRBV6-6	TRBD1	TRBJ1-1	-	CASSYDRGTEAFF	TGTGCCAGCAGTTATGACAGGGGAACTGAAGCTTTCTTT
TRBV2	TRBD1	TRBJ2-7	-	CASSQGQGASSYEQYF	TGTGCCAGCAGTCAAGGACAGGGTGCTAGCTCCTACGAGCAGTACTTC
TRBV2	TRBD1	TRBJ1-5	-	CASSDLGQGTQPQHF	TGTGCCAGCAGTGACCTGGGACAGGGGACTCAGCCCCAGCATTTT
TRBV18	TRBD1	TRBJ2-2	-	CASSPQDRGMVGELFF	TGTGCCAGCTCACCTCAAGACAGGGGAATGGTCGGGGAGCTGTTTTTT
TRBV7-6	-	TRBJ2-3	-	CASSHLTGGSSTDTQYF	TGTGCCAGCAGCCACCTGACTGGCGGGTCTAGCACAGATACGCAGTATTTT
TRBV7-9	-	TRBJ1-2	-	CASSSKGRYTF	TGTGCCAGCAGCTCGAAAGGGCGCTACACCTTC
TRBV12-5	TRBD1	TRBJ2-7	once	CASGLSRTGPYEQYF	TGTGCTAGTGGTTTGTCTAGGACAGGGCCCTACGAGCAGTACTTC
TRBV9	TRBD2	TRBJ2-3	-	CASSITMGGFTDTQYF	TGTGCCAGCAGCATAACCATGGGGGGGTTCACAGATACGCAGTATTTT
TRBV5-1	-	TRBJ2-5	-	CASSLKDQWRVGQETQYF	TGCGCCAGCAGCTTGAAGGATCAGTGGCGGGTCGGCCAAGAGACCCAGTACTTC
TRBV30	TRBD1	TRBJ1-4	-	CAWRRDRGNEKLFF	TGTGCCTGGAGGCGGGACAGGGGCAATGAAAAACTGTTTTTT
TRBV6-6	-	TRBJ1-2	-	CASSYWDKSLGGYTF	TGTGCCAGCAGTTATTGGGACAAGAGTTTGGGAGGCTACACCTTC
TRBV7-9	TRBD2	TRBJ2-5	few	CASSLRLAGGYQETQYF	TGTGCCAGCAGCTTACGACTAGCGGGGGGTTACCAAGAGACCCAGTACTTC
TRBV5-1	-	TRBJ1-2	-	CASSLDYGLYGYTF	TGCGCCAGCAGCCTTGACTACGGGCTCTATGGCTACACCTTC
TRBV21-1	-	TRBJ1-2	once	CASSKEDRGRYGYTF	TGTGCCAGCAGCAAGGAGGACCGGGGGCGCTATGGCTACACCTTC
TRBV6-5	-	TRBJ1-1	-	CVVAGTMNTEAFF	TGTGTTGTGGCAGGGACTATGAACACTGAAGCTTTCTTT
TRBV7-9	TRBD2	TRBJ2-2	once	CASSLVGLAGGTWELFF	TGTGCCAGCAGCTTAGTAGGGCTAGCGGGAGGAACATGGGAGCTGTTTTTT
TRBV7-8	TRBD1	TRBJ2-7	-	CASSSRDSSYEQYF	TGTGCCAGCAGCTCCCGGGACAGCTCCTACGAGCAGTACTTC
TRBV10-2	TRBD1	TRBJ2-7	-	CASSGPGQGASEQYF	TGCGCCAGCAGTGGCCCGGGACAGGGGGCTAGCGAGCAGTACTTC
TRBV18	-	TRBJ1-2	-	CASSSQGRAEGYTF	TGTGCCAGCTCATCTCAGGGGAGAGCAGAGGGCTACACCTTC
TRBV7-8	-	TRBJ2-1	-	CASRQSGGQGFYNEQFF	TGTGCCAGCAGGCAAAGCGGGGGACAGGGCTTCTACAATGAGCAGTTCTTC
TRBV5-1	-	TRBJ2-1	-	CASSMPNEQFF	TGCGCCAGCAGCATGCCCAATGAGCAGTTCTTC
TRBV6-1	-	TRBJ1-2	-	CASSTLPKYGYTF	TGTGCCAGCAGCACCCTCCCAAAATATGGCTACACCTTC
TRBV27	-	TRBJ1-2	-	CASRTGTNYGYTF	TGTGCCAGCAGGACCGGGACTAACTATGGCTACACCTTC
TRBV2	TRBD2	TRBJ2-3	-	CASSEAGAGVPDTQYF	TGTGCCAGCAGTGAAGCTGGAGCGGGAGTCCCAGATACGCAGTATTTT
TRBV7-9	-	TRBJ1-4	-	CASSLSFLQNEKLFF	TGTGCCAGCAGCTTGTCCTTCCTACAAAATGAAAAACTGTTTTTT
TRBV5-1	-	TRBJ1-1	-	CASSSTPENTEAFF	TGCGCCAGCAGCTCGACCCCGGAGAACACTGAAGCTTTCTTT
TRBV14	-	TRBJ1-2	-	CASSPSNYGYTF	TGTGCCAGCAGCCCATCTAACTATGGCTACACCTTC
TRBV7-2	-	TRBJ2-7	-	CASSTGLTYEQYF	TGTGCCAGCAGCACCGGGTTAACCTACGAGCAGTACTTC
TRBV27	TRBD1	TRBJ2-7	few	CASSPVGRGYYEQYF	TGTGCCAGCAGTCCCGTGGGCAGGGGGTACTACGAGCAGTACTTC
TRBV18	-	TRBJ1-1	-	CASSPGWGLMDTEAFF	TGTGCCAGCTCACCAGGATGGGGCCTTATGGACACTGAAGCTTTCTTT
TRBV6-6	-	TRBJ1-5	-	CASSLPMTGLNQPQHF	TGTGCCAGCAGCCTACCCATGACAGGTCTAAATCAGCCCCAGCATTTT
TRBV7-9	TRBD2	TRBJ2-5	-	CASSNPPSGGLETQYF	TGTGCCAGCAGCAACCCTCCTAGCGGGGGGTTAGAGACCCAGTACTTC
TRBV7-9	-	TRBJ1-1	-	CASSEGGHPNTEAFF	TGTGCCAGCAGCGAGGGGGGACATCCGAACACTGAAGCTTTCTTT
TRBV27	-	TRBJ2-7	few	CASSSQLGAYEQYF	TGTGCCAGCAGTTCTCAATTGGGGGCCTACGAGCAGTACTTC
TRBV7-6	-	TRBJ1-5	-	CASSGQGNQPQHF	TGTGCCAGCTCAGGACAAGGCAATCAGCCCCAGCATTTT
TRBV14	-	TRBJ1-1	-	CASSQDYPVGGPEAFF	TGTGCCAGCAGCCAAGATTATCCAGTCGGGGGCCCTGAAGCTTTCTTT
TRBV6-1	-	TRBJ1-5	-	CASSGTARNQPQHF	TGTGCCAGCAGTGGGACAGCCCGCAATCAGCCCCAGCATTTT
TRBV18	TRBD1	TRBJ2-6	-	CASSQQGSGANVLTF	TGTGCCAGCTCACAACAGGGGTCTGGGGCCAACGTCCTGACTTTC
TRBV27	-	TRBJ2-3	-	CASRRKYSTDTQYF	TGTGCCAGCAGACGAAAATATAGCACAGATACGCAGTATTTT
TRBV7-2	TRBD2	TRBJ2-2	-	CASSPDSGRTGELFF	TGTGCCAGCAGCCCGGACTCCGGGAGGACCGGGGAGCTGTTTTTT
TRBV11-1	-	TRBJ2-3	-	CASSLRGSKSDTQYF	TGTGCCAGCAGCCTGCGAGGAAGCAAGTCAGATACGCAGTATTTT
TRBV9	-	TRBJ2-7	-	CASSVGTVYEQYF	TGTGCCAGCAGCGTAGGGACAGTTTACGAGCAGTACTTC
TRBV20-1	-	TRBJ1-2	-	CSARRDGYTF	TGCAGTGCTAGGCGAGATGGCTACACCTTC
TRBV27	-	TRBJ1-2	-	CASSLNDGSYGYTF	TGTGCCAGCAGTTTAAATGACGGATCGTATGGCTACACCTTC
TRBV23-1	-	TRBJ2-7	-	CASSRTRGLGSYEQYF	TGCGCCAGCAGTCGCACGCGCGGGCTGGGGAGCTACGAGCAGTACTTC
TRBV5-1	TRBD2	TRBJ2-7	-	CASSPSGGYYEQYF	TGCGCCAGCAGCCCTAGCGGGGGGTACTACGAGCAGTACTTC
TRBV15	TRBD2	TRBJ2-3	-	CATSRGWGLTSGGFRDTQYF	TGTGCCACCAGCAGAGGTTGGGGTCTGACTAGCGGGGGGTTTCGAGATACGCAGTATTTT
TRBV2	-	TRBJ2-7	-	CASSEGRLSYEQYF	TGTGCCAGCAGTGAGGGGCGCTTGTCCTACGAGCAGTACTTC
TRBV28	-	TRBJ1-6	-	CASSPLRSSYNSPLHF	TGTGCCAGCAGCCCCCTTAGGAGCTCCTATAATTCACCCCTCCACTTT
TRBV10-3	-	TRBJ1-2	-	CAIPIGGSNPGPYGYTF	TGTGCCATCCCAATCGGTGGCAGTAACCCAGGGCCCTATGGCTACACCTTC
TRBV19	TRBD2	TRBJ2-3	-	CASSRLAGDGYTQYF	TGTGCCAGTAGTAGACTAGCGGGAGATGGATATACGCAGTATTTT
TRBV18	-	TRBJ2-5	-	CASSSGAGAQETQYF	TGTGCCAGCTCCTCGGGTGCGGGGGCGCAAGAGACCCAGTACTTC
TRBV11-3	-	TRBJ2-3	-	CASSLSGGADTQYF	TGTGCCAGCAGCCTCTCAGGAGGGGCAGATACGCAGTATTTT